This T cell receptor beta chain stems from a study of shared clonotypes between healthy human individuals. Across the study: The plates for each donor numbered three CD4 naive, three CD4 memory, two CD8 naive and one CD8 memory.

Data came from immunoSEQ multiplex PCR; TCRdb stores just in-frame clones and leaves some out. This table holds under 600,000 clones, roughly 98% found once. Study outcomes and limitations: Against clonotypes common to all four donors, non-shared ones had lower generation probabilities.

A note on this clone: As yet, its antigen is unknown.

As defined, naive CD8 cells were CD45RO-negative and positively selected for CCR7, with terminally differentiated effector memory CD45RA+ cells excluded. The ends were cut back, 7 bases at V and 0 bases at J, with 10 bases in the middle. The CDR3 has 12 amino acids. Germline loops: CDR1 SQVTM, CDR2 ANQGSEA. The chain uses TRBV29-1 and TRBJ2-7, with D tentatively TRBD1 (6 bases). The sample comprised naive CD8+ T cells sorted from blood. The TCR originated in a man aged 30-40 years in good health. The CDR3 sequence is CSAGDNSYEQYF. In DNA form, the CDR3 reads TGCAGCGCAGGGGACAACTCCTACGAGCAGTACTTC.